The entry below gives a single T cell receptor (beta chain) sequence along with its context. Sequencing was performed with immunoSEQ multiplex PCR; in TCRdb, only in-frame clones are kept and a portion is missing. The sample has over 85,000 clones, 88% seen once. These data are taken from a study of T cell responses to AZD1222 COVID-19 vaccine. The CDR3 contains 13 residues. V dropped 0 bases and J dropped 3 bases, with 4 bases sitting between them. The sequencing here drew on peripheral blood, taken 28 days after the second AZD1222 dose. The source is an adult who received the AZD1222 COVID-19 vaccine. The genes are TRBV12-3 or TRBV12-4 and TRBJ2-3; D gene unclear. Here the CDR3 DNA reads TGTGCCAGCAGTTTAGCGCGGACAGATACGCAGTATTTT. As protein: CASSLARTDTQYF.